This TCR beta chain was identified during a study of T cells in Graves' hyperthyroidism and ophthalmopathy. Overall study: Pretreatment peripheral blood was obtained at initial diagnosis.

Overall study results and limits: Blood also contained most expanded thyroid clonotypes above 0.001.

Diagnosis rested on symptoms, serum thyroxine and TRAb, thyroid ultrasound, and orbital computed tomography. PBMCs came from 9 to 10 ml fresh peripheral blood. The germline V gene encodes CDR1 KGHDR and CDR2 SFDVKD. This CDR3 comprises 12 residues. V was pared by 0 bases and J by 8 bases, with 6 bases between. TCR beta CDR3 regions were amplified from RNA. First-round RT-PCR targeting the TCR CDR3 was performed with the HTBI primer set. TCRdb itself ran the multiplex PCR reads through MiXCR, one entry per CDR3 protein. Of about half a million distinct CDR3 sequences listed, less than 25% are singletons. Notes on this clonotype: The target antigen is unknown.

The sequenced sample consisted of blood. The receptor's source is a woman aged 70-85 years with Graves' ophthalmopathy. The gene calls are TRBV24-1 and TRBJ1-1, with D unclear. CDR3 loop: CATSDLMGEAFF. DNA for the CDR3: TGTGCCACCAGTGATTTGATGGGCGAAGCTTTCTTT.